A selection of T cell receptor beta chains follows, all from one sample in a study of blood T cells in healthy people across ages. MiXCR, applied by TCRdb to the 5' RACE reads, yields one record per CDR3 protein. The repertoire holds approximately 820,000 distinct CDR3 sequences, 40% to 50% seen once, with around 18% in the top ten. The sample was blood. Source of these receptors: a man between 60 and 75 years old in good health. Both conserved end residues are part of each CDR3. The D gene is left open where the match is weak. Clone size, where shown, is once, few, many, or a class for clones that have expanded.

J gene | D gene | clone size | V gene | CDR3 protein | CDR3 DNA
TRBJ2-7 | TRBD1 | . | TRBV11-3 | CASSSRTGLDEQYF | TGTGCCAGCAGCTCAAGGACAGGGCTCGACGAGCAGTACTTC
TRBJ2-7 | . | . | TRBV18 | CASSPSLGAGTYEQYF | TGTGCCAGCTCACCAAGTTTGGGGGCAGGAACCTACGAGCAGTACTTC
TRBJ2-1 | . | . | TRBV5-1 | CASSSTGSPYNEQFF | TGCGCCAGCAGCTCGACTGGGTCCCCCTACAATGAGCAGTTCTTC
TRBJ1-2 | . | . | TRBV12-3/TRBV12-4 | CASSFMYGYTF | TGTGCAAGCAGTTTTATGTATGGCTACACCTTC
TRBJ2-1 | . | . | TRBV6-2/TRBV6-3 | CASSQGLGFSGVNEQFF | TGTGCCAGCAGCCAGGGTCTAGGGTTCTCTGGGGTCAATGAGCAGTTCTTC
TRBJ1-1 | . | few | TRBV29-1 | CSVARGMNTEAFF | TGCAGCGTGGCGAGGGGGATGAACACTGAAGCTTTCTTT
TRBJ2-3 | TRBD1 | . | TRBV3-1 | CASSQDRTGTTKGQYF | TGTGCCAGCAGCCAAGACCGGACAGGAACAACCAAAGGGCAGTATTTT
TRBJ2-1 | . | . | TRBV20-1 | CSARWAGYNEQFF | TGCAGTGCTAGATGGGCGGGATACAATGAGCAGTTCTTC
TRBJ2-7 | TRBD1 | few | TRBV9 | CASSPVLGQGHYEQYF | TGTGCCAGCAGCCCCGTCCTAGGACAGGGGCACTACGAGCAGTACTTC
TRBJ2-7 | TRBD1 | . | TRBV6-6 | CASTRLSGQIYNEQYF | TGTGCCAGCACCAGACTTTCGGGACAGATATACAATGAGCAGTACTTC
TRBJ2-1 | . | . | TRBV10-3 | CATRGGETYNEQFF | TGTGCCACGAGGGGGGGGGAAACTTACAATGAGCAGTTCTTC
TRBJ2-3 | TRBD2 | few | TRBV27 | CASSLFMGLAVSTDTQYF | TGTGCCAGCAGTTTATTTATGGGACTAGCCGTCAGCACAGATACGCAGTATTTT
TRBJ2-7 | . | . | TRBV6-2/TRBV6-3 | CATGSLSPPYNEQYF | TGTGCCACCGGAAGTCTTAGCCCCCCCTACAATGAGCAGTACTTC
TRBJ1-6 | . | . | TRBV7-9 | CASSSLLDWNSPLHF | TGTGCCAGCAGTAGCCTTTTGGACTGGAATTCACCCCTCCACTTT
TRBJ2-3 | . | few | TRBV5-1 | CASSIEDTQYF | TGCGCCAGCAGTATAGAAGATACGCAGTATTTT
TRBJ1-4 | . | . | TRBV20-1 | CSARVDGEGMILEKLFF | TGCAGTGCTAGAGTGGATGGGGAGGGGATGATTTTAGAAAAACTGTTTTTT
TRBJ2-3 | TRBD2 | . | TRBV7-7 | CASSPGLAGGKDTQYF | TGTGCTAGCAGCCCCGGACTAGCGGGGGGGAAAGATACGCAGTATTTT
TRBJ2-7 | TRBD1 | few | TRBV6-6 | CASSPGTGVAYEQYF | TGTGCCAGCAGCCCTGGGACAGGGGTTGCCTACGAGCAGTACTTC
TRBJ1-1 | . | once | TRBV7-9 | CASRRGRDTEAFF | TGTGCCAGCAGAAGAGGGCGGGACACTGAAGCTTTCTTT
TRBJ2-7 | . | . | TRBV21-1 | CASRGLAGGSYEQYF | TGTGCCAGCAGGGGGCTAGCGGGGGGTTCCTACGAGCAGTACTTC
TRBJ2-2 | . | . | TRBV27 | CASKRDNYVGELFF | TGTGCCAGCAAGAGGGACAATTATGTTGGGGAGCTGTTTTTT
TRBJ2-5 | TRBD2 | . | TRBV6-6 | CASTERGRETQYF | TGTGCCAGCACCGAGCGGGGGAGGGAGACCCAGTACTTC
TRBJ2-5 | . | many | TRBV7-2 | CASSRDLGETQYF | TGCGCCAGCAGCCGGGATCTAGGGGAGACCCAGTACTTC
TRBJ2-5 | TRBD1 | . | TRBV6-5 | CASSYSTGVGQETRYF | TGTGCCAGCAGTTACTCGACAGGGGTGGGCCAAGAGACCCGGTACTTC